These 18 T cell receptor beta chains were all obtained from the same sample, sequenced in a study of human T cells and chemical hapten exposure. MiXCR, run by TCRdb on the RACE reads, gives a single entry per CDR3 protein. The sample gives 300,000 to 450,000 distinct CDR3 sequences, about 5.1% of which show up once; 2% to 3% is in the top ten. As to time point: pre-sensitization, week 0. The treatment here: therapeutic diphenylcyclopropenone sensitization with weekly scalp DPC. The sequences come from whole blood, collected in connection with sensitization to the hapten diphenylcyclopropenone (DPC). The receptors derive from a woman in her fifties or sixties with alopecia areata. Some clones in this sample may be carry-over from other donors' samples.

This clonotype turned up a few times. V usage is TRBV6-2 or TRBV6-3 and J usage is TRBJ2-7, with no clear D. Germline CDR1 and CDR2: MNHEY and SVGEGT. This CDR3 spans 13 amino acids. V shed 4 bases and J shed 7 bases, with 14 bases lying between them. CDR3 region: CASSSQTTGEQYF. DNA of the CDR3: TGTGCCAGCAGTTCTCAAACGACTGGGGAGCAGTACTTC.

This clonotype was recorded at least ten times. This chain uses TRBV12-3 or TRBV12-4 with TRBJ2-1; no clear D. This CDR3 comprises 12 residues. V was pared by 5 bases and J by 7 bases, with 9 bases between. The DNA of the CDR3 is TGTGCCAGCAGTCTAAGTGGGAATGAGCAGTTCTTC. Translated: CASSLSGNEQFF.

This clonotype was detected a few times. This chain joins TRBV6-5 and TRBJ2-5; D is perhaps TRBD1 or TRBD2 (5 bases each). This CDR3 region has 16 residues. V lost 2 bases and J 5 bases, leaving 18 bases between the germline ends. Per the germline V gene, CDR1 is MNHEY and CDR2 is SVGAGI. The DNA for the CDR3 is TGTGCCAGCAGTTACAACCTCGGGGTTTGGGGGGAGACCCAGTACTTC. It specifies CASSYNLGVWGETQYF.

This clonotype was counted ten times or more. V and J are TRBV9 and TRBJ2-3; no clear D. CDR3 size: 14 residues. Trimming stripped 2 bases from V and 0 bases from J, with 7 bases between. In germline, CDR1 is SGDLS, CDR2 YYNGEE. In nucleotides, the CDR3 is TGTGCCAGCAGCGTTGACGGTAGCACAGATACGCAGTATTTT. Its protein is CASSVDGSTDTQYF.

The chain joins TRBV5-1 to TRBJ1-2, with TRBD1 identical over 10 bases. The CDR3 covers 14 residues. After removal of 4 bases from V and 10 bases from J, the junction contained 10 bases not matched to a gene. Germline lookup yields CDR1 SGHRS and CDR2 YFSETQ. The CDR3 region has the DNA TGCGCCAGCAGCATGGGACAGGGGCGCTCGGTCTACACCTTC. Encoded protein: CASSMGQGRSVYTF.

The V and J genes are TRBV9 and TRBJ2-1; D may correspond to TRBD1 or TRBD2 (5 bases each). V was cut by 3 bases and J by 2 bases, with 18 bases left in between. The CDR3 sequence is 17 residues long. CDR1 is SGDLS and CDR2 is YYNGEE in the germline V gene. This CDR3 reads CASSGSRGRAPYNEQFF. The CDR3 DNA reads TGTGCCAGCAGCGGCAGTCGGGGCAGGGCCCCCTACAATGAGCAGTTCTTC.

This clonotype came up a few times. V is TRBV20-1 and J is TRBJ1-3, with D hard to call. The CDR3 totals 11 residues. Per germline, CDR1 DFQATT and CDR2 SNEGSKA (reference sequence). The ends were cut back, 4 bases at V and 1 base at J, with 2 bases in the middle. The CDR3 region has the DNA TGCAGTGCTAAGTCTGGAAACACCATATATTTT. Residues: CSAKSGNTIYF.

This clonotype was counted at least ten times. The rearrangement links TRBV20-1 to TRBJ2-1, with D tentatively TRBD2 (7 bases). V lost 6 bases, J lost 10 bases, and 16 bases lay in between. This CDR3 has 12 residues. CDR1 is DFQATT, CDR2 SNEGSKA, per germline (reference sequence). The CDR3 here is CSAVRGEGEQFF. The CDR3 DNA sequence: TGCAGTGCCGTGAGGGGGGAGGGCGAGCAGTTCTTC.

V is TRBV7-9 and J is TRBJ1-4; perhaps TRBD1 as D (6 bases). Germline V gene data show CDR1 as SEHNR and CDR2 as FQNEAQ (reference sequence). Trimming took off 5 bases at V and 8 bases at J, with 15 bases between the two ends. The CDR3 covers 14 residues. The DNA of the CDR3 is TGTGCCAGCAGCGCAGGACAGTATGGAGAAAAACTGTTTTTT. Translated, it gives CASSAGQYGEKLFF.

This clonotype was recorded many times. The V gene is TRBV2, the J gene TRBJ2-1; D may match TRBD1 or TRBD2 (6 bases each). The CDR3 loop spans 11 amino acids. Trimming cost V 10 bases and J 10 bases, with 14 bases left between them. Germline V gene sequence: CDR1 SNHLY, CDR2 FYNNEI. CDR3 DNA: TGTGCCACCCAAAGAGGGGGGGAGCAGTTCTTC. As protein: CATQRGGEQFF. Combining the CDR3 with reference TRBV2 and TRBJ2-1 gives the whole variable domain EPEVTQTPSHQVTQMGQEVILRCVPISNHLYFYWYRQILGQKVEFLVSFYNNEISEKSEIFDDQFSVERPDGSNFTLKIRSTKLEDSAMYFCATQRGGEQFFGPGTRLTVL.

Ten or more counts support this clonotype. This chain connects TRBV7-2 to TRBJ2-1; D possibly uses TRBD1 or TRBD2 (5 bases each). CDR1 is SGHTA and CDR2 is FQGNSA in the germline V gene. This CDR3 comprises 18 residues. Trimming stripped 5 bases from V and 0 bases from J, with 20 bases between. The CDR3 nucleotides are TGTGCCAGCAGCACCCCTGGCCCTCCGGGACCCTCCTACAATGAGCAGTTCTTC. Translated, it gives CASSTPGPPGPSYNEQFF.

Only a few counts were recorded for this clonotype. The gene calls are TRBV20-1 and TRBJ1-3; TRBD1 might be the D (5 bases). CDR1 is DFQATT and CDR2 is SNEGSKA in the germline V gene (reference sequence). Trimming cost V 7 bases and J 4 bases, with 14 bases left between them. The CDR3 spans 13 residues. This CDR3 reads CSGRTTGGNTIYF. The DNA for the CDR3 is TGCAGTGGGCGGACAACTGGGGGAAACACCATATATTTT.

Only a few counts were recorded for this clonotype. J is TRBJ1-2 and V is TRBV12-3 or TRBV12-4; possibly TRBD1 for D (5 bases). The CDR3 extends over 13 amino acids. V shed 7 bases and J shed 7 bases, with 16 bases lying between them. The CDR3 reads CASTPRGDSGYTF. CDR3 DNA sequence: TGTGCCAGCACCCCTCGGGGGGATAGTGGCTACACCTTC.

This clonotype was picked up many times. The chain joins TRBV21-1 to TRBJ2-3; the DNA was not used to check the table's D call, TRBD1. TRBV21-1 is shown as a pseudogene. This CDR3 is 16 amino acids long. CDR3 in DNA: TGTGCCAGCAGCACCACCAACAGGGGGCGCGTAGATACGCAGTATTTT. Its protein is CASSTTNRGRVDTQYF.

In its sample, this clonotype was seen many times. The chain is built from TRBV10-3 and TRBJ2-1; D tentatively fits TRBD1 or TRBD2 (6 bases each). Germline CDR1 and CDR2: ENHRY and SYGVKD. Trimming took off 6 bases at V and 0 bases at J, with 9 bases between the two ends. The CDR3 has 14 residues. The CDR3 bases are TGTGCCATCAGGGGGGGCGGCTCCTACAATGAGCAGTTCTTC. This gives the protein CAIRGGGSYNEQFF.

The table lists this clonotype with a few counts. The V gene is TRBV6-2 or TRBV6-3, the J gene TRBJ1-1; tentative D call: TRBD1 (6 bases). This CDR3 has 13 amino acids. Germline CDR1 MNHEY, CDR2 SVGEGT. V shed 10 bases and J shed 3 bases, with 15 bases lying between them. The CDR3 nucleotides read TGTGCCACTGCGATGGGGGGCCACACTGAAGCTTTCTTT. Protein sequence: CATAMGGHTEAFF.

This clonotype appeared a few times. The chain uses TRBV27 and TRBJ1-6, with 8 nucleotides matching TRBD1. The V gene end was trimmed by 1 base and the J gene end by 9 bases; junction bases not matched to a gene: 5. Germline CDR1 is MNHEY and CDR2 is SMNVEV (reference sequence). The CDR3 runs to 15 residues. The DNA of the CDR3 is TGTGCCAGCAGTTTATACCAGGGGGCAGGTTCACCCCTCCACTTT. Residues: CASSLYQGAGSPLHF.

This clonotype was detected only a few times. The gene calls are TRBV7-2 and TRBJ2-1, with D tentatively TRBD1 (5 bases). Looked up from germline, CDR1 is SGHTA and CDR2 is FQGNSA. Trimming removed 0 bases from V and 5 bases from J, with 11 bases in between. The CDR3 has 15 residues. The chain's CDR3 is CASSLATVPDNEQFF. CDR3 sequence (DNA): TGTGCCAGCAGCTTAGCGACAGTCCCCGACAATGAGCAGTTCTTC.